The clone carrying this T cell receptor (beta chain) was observed many times. Its antigen is still unknown. TCRdb re-analysed the 5' RACE reads in MiXCR, keeping a single row per CDR3 protein. The data show about 92,000 distinct CDR3 sequences, with 7.5% to 9% seen just once and 4% to 5.5% held by the top ten. The CDR3 has 13 amino acids. With 1 base removed from V and 3 bases from J, the gap between germline ends came to 7 bases. The V gene's germline CDR1 is MGHRA and CDR2 YSYEKL. This sample is drawn from a study of CD8 T cells in ankylosing spondylitis. Overall study findings and caveats: One TCR beta motif, made up of several highly homologous variants, appeared characteristic of ankylosing spondylitis blood.

This receptor was taken from a male donor with ankylosing spondylitis or in good health (not recorded which). Source material: blood, either unsorted or a sorted T cell fraction (not recorded which). The chain combines TRBV4-1 with TRBJ2-7, with D maybe TRBD1 (6 bases). CDR3 DNA: TGCGCCAGCAGCCAAGGGACAGTCTACGAGCAGTACTTC. Translation: CASSQGTVYEQYF.